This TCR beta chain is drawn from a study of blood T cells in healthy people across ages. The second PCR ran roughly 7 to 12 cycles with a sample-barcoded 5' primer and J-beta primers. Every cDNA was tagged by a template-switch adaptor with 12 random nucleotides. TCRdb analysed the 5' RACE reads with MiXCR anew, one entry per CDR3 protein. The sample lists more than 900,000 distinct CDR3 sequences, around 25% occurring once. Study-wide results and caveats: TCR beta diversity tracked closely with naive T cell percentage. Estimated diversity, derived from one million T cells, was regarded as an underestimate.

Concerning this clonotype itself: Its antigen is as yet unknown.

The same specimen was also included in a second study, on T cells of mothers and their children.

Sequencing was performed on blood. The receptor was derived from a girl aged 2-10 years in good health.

The chain's CDR3 is CASSLEGGLDYGYTF. CDR3 in DNA: TGTGCCAGCAGCCTTGAGGGAGGGTTGGACTATGGCTACACCTTC. The V and J genes are TRBV7-9 and TRBJ1-2; D gene uncertain. The CDR3 runs to 15 residues. Germline V lookup: CDR1 SEHNR, CDR2 FQNEAQ (reference sequence). Trimming pared 5 bases from V and 3 bases from J, leaving 16 bases between.